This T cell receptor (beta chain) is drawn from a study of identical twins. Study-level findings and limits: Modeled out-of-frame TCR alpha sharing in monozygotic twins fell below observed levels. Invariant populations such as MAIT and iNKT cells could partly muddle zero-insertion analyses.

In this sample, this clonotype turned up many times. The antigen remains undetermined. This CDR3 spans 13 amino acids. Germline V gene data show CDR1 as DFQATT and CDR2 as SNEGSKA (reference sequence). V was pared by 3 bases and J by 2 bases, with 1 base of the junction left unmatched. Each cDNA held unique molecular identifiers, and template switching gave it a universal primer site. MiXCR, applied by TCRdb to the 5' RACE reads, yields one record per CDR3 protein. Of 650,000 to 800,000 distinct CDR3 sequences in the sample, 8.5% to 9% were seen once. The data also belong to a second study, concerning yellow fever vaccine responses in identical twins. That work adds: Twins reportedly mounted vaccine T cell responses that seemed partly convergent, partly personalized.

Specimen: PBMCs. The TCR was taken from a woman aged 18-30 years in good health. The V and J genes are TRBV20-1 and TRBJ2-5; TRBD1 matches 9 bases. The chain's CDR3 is CSARGTGQETQYF. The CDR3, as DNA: TGCAGTGCTAGGGGGACAGGGCAAGAGACCCAGTACTTC.